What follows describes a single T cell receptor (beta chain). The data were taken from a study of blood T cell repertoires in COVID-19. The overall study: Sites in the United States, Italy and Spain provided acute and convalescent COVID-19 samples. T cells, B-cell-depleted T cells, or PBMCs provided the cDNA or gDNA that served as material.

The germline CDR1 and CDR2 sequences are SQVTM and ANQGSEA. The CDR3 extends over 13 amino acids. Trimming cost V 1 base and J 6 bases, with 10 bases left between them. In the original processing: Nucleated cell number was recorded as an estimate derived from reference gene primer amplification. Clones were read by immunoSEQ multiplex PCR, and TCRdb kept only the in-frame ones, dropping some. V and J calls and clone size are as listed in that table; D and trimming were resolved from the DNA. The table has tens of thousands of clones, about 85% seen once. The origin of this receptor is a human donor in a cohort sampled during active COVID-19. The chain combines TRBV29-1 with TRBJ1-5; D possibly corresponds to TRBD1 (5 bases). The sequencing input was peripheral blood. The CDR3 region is CSVEVGQAQPQHF. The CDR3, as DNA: TGCAGCGTTGAAGTGGGGCAGGCTCAGCCCCAGCATTTT.